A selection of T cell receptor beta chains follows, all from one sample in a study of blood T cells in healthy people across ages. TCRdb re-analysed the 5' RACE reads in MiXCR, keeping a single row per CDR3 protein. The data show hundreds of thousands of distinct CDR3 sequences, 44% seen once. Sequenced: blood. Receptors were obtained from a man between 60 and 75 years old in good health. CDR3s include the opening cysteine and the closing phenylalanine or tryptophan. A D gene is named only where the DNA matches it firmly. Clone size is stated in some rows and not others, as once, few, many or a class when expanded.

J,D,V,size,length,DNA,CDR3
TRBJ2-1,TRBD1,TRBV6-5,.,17,TGTGCCAGCAGTTATGGGCCCCGGACAGGGAACAACAATGAGCAGTTCTTC,CASSYGPRTGNNNEQFF
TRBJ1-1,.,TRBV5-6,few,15,TGTGCCAGCAGCTCCACAGTGCTTCTGAACACTGAAGCTTTCTTT,CASSSTVLLNTEAFF
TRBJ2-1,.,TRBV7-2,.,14,TGTGCCAGCAGCTTCTCGATTGTGGAAAATGAGCAGTTCTTC,CASSFSIVENEQFF
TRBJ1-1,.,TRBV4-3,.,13,TGCGCCAGCAGCCAAGGCCGGCCGGTTGAAGCTTTCTTT,CASSQGRPVEAFF
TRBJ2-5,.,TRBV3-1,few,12,TGTGCCAGCAGCCGGGTCACGGAGACCCAGTACTTC,CASSRVTETQYF
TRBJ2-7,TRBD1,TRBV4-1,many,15,TGCGCCAGCAGCCAAGGACAGGGGAGTCCCTACGAGCAGTACTTC,CASSQGQGSPYEQYF
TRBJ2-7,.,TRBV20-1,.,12,TGCAGTGCTTCCCTGAGCTCCTACGAGCAGTACTTC,CSASLSSYEQYF
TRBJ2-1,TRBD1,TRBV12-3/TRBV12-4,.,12,TGTGCCAGCAGTTGGGACAGGCAAGAGCAGTTCTTC,CASSWDRQEQFF
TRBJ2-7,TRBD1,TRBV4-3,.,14,TGCGCCAGCAACCAAGACAGGGGCTCCTACGAGCAGTACTTC,CASNQDRGSYEQYF
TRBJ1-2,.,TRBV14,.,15,TGTGCCAGCAGCCAAGAGGCGGGTTACTCTGGTGGCTACACCTTC,CASSQEAGYSGGYTF
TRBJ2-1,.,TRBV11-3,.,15,TGTGCCAGCAGCTTAGATCGGGGGGCGGTCAATGAGCAGTTCTTC,CASSLDRGAVNEQFF
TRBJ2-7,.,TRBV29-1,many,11,TGCAGCGTTCGGACGATCCACGAGCAGTACTTC,CSVRTIHEQYF
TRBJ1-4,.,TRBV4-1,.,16,TGCGCCAGCAGCCAAACGGGACGTATGTCTAATGAAAAACTGTTTTTT,CASSQTGRMSNEKLFF
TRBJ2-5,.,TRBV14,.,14,TGTGCCAGCAGCCCCCAAGCCTTACGCAATGAGCAGTACTTC,CASSPQALRNEQYF
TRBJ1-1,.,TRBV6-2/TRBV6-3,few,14,TGTGCCAGCGGGAGGGACATCGTGAACACTGAAGCTTTCTTT,CASGRDIVNTEAFF
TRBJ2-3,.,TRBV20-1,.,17,TGCAGTGCTAGGGAGGCAGGGGCTTTTGGTTACACAGATACGCAGTATTTT,CSAREAGAFGYTDTQYF
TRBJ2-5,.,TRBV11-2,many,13,TGTGCCAGCAGCTTAGCCCATCAAGAGACCCAGTACTTC,CASSLAHQETQYF
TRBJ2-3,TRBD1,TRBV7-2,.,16,TGTGCCAGCAGCTTAACAGGGACAGGGGGCGCAGATACGCAGTATTTT,CASSLTGTGGADTQYF
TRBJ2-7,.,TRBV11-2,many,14,TGTGCCAGCAGCTTAGTCCAGGACGGCTACGAGCAGTACTTC,CASSLVQDGYEQYF
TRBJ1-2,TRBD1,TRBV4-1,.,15,TGCGCCAGCAGCCCCCCGGACAGGGCCAACTATGGCTACACCTTC,CASSPPDRANYGYTF
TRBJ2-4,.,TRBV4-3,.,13,TGCGCCAGCAGCCTGTCAGGTGGAAACATTCAGTACTTC,CASSLSGGNIQYF
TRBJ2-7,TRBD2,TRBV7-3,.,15,TGTGCCAGCAGCCTCATAGCGGGGGGCGTCAATGAGCAGTACTTC,CASSLIAGGVNEQYF